This record covers a single TCR beta chain. Antigen: not known. Data came from immunoSEQ multiplex PCR; TCRdb stores just in-frame clones and leaves some out. Altogether about 1 million clones are present, around 75% being singletons, with the ten largest covering roughly 1.5%. The data are from a study of shared clonotypes between healthy human individuals. Findings and caveats of the study: When compared with the clonotypes that were shared by all four sorted-subset donors, the non-shared clonotypes turned out to have lower generation probabilities.

The CDR3 is made up of 13 amino acids. With 0 bases removed from V and 7 bases from J, the gap between germline ends came to 10 bases. Germline V CDR1 and CDR2: WSHSY, SAAADI. The receptor was derived from a man between 18 and 29 years old in good health. V is TRBV10-2 and J is TRBJ2-7, with D perhaps matching TRBD2 (5 bases). Material: memory CD4+ T cells sorted from blood. The subset here: CD45RA-negative fraction. Here the CDR3 reads CASSESRGGEQYF. CDR3 nucleotide sequence: TGCGCCAGCAGTGAGTCACGGGGTGGGGAGCAGTACTTC.